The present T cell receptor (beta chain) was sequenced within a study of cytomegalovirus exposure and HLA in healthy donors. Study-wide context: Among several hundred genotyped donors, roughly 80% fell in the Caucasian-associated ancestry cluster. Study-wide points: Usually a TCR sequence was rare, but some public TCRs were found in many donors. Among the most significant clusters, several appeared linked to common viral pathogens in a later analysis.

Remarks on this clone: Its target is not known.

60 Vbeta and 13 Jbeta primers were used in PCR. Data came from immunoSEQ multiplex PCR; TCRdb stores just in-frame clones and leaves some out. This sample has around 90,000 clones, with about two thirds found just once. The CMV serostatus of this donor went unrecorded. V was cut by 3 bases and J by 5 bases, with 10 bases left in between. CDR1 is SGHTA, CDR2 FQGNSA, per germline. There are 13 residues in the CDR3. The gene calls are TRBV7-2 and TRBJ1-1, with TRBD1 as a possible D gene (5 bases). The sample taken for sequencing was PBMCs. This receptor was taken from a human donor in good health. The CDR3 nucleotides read TGTGCCAGCAGCTTTTATTCAGGGACTGAAGCTTTCTTT. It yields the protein CASSFYSGTEAFF. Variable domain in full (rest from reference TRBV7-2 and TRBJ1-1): GAGVSQSPSNKVTEKGKDVELRCDPISGHTALYWYRQSLGQGLEFLIYFQGNSAPDKSGLPSDRFSAERTGGSVSTLTIQRTQQEDSAVYLCASSFYSGTEAFFGQGTRLTVV.